Listed below are T cell receptor beta chains from one sample, sequenced in a study of regulatory T cells in long-lasting Graves disease. MiXCR, run by TCRdb on the multiplex PCR reads, gives a single entry per CDR3 protein. This sample has about 430,000 distinct CDR3 sequences, with 20% to 25% found just once. Sample: peripheral blood mononuclear cells (PBMCs), taken when the disease was refractory, from a patient treated with antithyroid drugs. Receptor source: a female donor with Graves disease. Each CDR3 is given without its conserved first and last residue. D genes are given only for firm matches.

NA	TRBV20-1	SAGSSGYT
NA	TRBV6-6	ASSYSSGRGSYNEQF
TRBD2	TRBV10-2	ASSRASGRTTDTQY
TRBD2	TRBV30	AWSVAERLAGGTSTGELF
NA	TRBV4-1	ASSRAGTQNSPLH
NA	TRBV2	AGSPRENTGELF
NA	TRBV6-1	ASRPLGAYEQY
TRBD2	TRBV7-3	ASSKSGTSYNEQF
TRBD1	TRBV20-1	SAQDRGLGTEAF
TRBD2	TRBV4-2	ASSQEDRVAGVRETQY
NA	TRBV12-5	ASGLAGSLYNEQF
TRBD1	TRBV20-1	SASRQGATSGNTIY
NA	TRBV2	AISSTVAGELF
NA	TRBV3-1	ASSDWRSSYEQY
NA	TRBV30	AWNAGHEKLF
NA	TRBV28	ASSHSTGRGIDTQY
NA	TRBV5-6	ASSLAWDGSIEQY
NA	TRBV11-2	ASSPPAGELF
NA	TRBV5-1	ASSGGSGGTEAF
NA	TRBV20-1	SARAASDYGYT
NA	TRBV3-1	ASSHLGVYEQY
NA	TRBV20-1	SAMGGGNQPQH
NA	TRBV28	ASSLSGTRLYEQY
TRBD1	TRBV6-5	ASSYLGQGAAEAF
TRBD1	TRBV27	ASSLEQGPSYEQY
NA	TRBV5-1	ASSLGTAPNEKLF
TRBD2	TRBV6-1	ASSTLAGPGAYNEQF
TRBD2	TRBV2	ASSPGPAGGGWMDNVLT
TRBD1	TRBV28	ASSFRRTGYNEQF
TRBD1	TRBV12-3/TRBV12-4	ASKPTGEKNIQY
NA	TRBV15	ATSTHRSQPQH
TRBD2	TRBV6-2/TRBV6-3	ASSPLAGGGNEQY
TRBD1	TRBV29-1	SVEGQGVFDEQY
NA	TRBV13	ASTNSGFYEQY
NA	TRBV29-1	SAQGGNTEAF
TRBD1	TRBV6-1	ASSEVEGADGELF
NA	TRBV7-2	ASSFGGSEAF
TRBD2	TRBV7-2	ASSEGLAVAYEQY
NA	TRBV2	ASTGELNTEAF
NA	TRBV28	ASSLYGFGAF
TRBD1	TRBV15	ATSSASQGARGYT
NA	TRBV29-1	SITGRSYNEQF
TRBD2	TRBV7-2	ASSVARLAGGLGLAKNIQY
NA	TRBV7-2	ASSLGWLGAETQY